This T cell receptor (beta chain) was captured in a study of T cell clonality in common variable immunodeficiency. General study points: CVID subjects showed higher TCRbeta clonality than healthy controls. The cause of increased CVID clonality remains unclear without subpopulation sequencing. CVID subjects shared fewer TCRbeta clones than healthy controls did.

Patients and controls were mostly of Caucasian heritage. Assay: immunoSEQ multiplex PCR; the TCRdb copy retains only in-frame clones and omits some. The data show some 43,000 clones, with none appearing a single time. This clone was recorded many times. Its antigen is currently unknown. The read ends 3 residues before the CDR3 terminus; that terminus is restored from the germline J gene. The CDR3 spans 16 residues. CDR1 and CDR2 from the germline V gene are SQVTM and ANQGSEA. V shed 4 bases and J 5 bases; nucleotides not matched to a gene: 9. This rearrangement joins TRBV29-1 to TRBJ2-1; 12 bases align to TRBD1. The sequenced sample consisted of peripheral blood mononuclear cells. This receptor was taken from a person aged 18 to 70 in good health. The part of the CDR3 DNA that was read is TGCAGCGTTGTATATCGGGACAGGGGGCACCACAATGAG. The encoded protein is CSVVYRDRGHHNE. The whole CDR3 sequence is CSVVYRDRGHHNEQFF.